Each of the 13 T cell receptor beta chains below was sequenced from the same sample in a study of T cell responses to AZD1222 COVID-19 vaccine. Only in-frame clones appear in the TCRdb table, and some are missing; sequencing was by immunoSEQ multiplex PCR. The sample contains some 150,000 clones, over 85% of which appear only once. Specimen: peripheral blood, collected 28 days after the second AZD1222 dose. The source is an adult who received the AZD1222 COVID-19 vaccine.

This chain uses TRBV7-9 with TRBJ2-7, with 12 bases lining up with TRBD2. Germline V gene lookup returns CDR1 SEHNR and CDR2 FQNEAQ (reference sequence). Germline trimming cut 5 bases from V and 6 bases from J; bases unmatched to any gene: 11. This CDR3 region has 16 residues. CDR3 loop: CASSIQLAGGPGEQYF. The CDR3 DNA reads TGTGCCAGCAGCATACAGCTAGCGGGAGGGCCGGGCGAGCAGTACTTC.

The V gene is TRBV2, the J gene TRBJ2-1; D possibly corresponds to TRBD2 (5 bases). This CDR3 comprises 13 residues. The germline CDR1 and CDR2 sequences are SNHLY and FYNNEI. V dropped 3 bases and J dropped 7 bases, with 10 bases sitting between them. The CDR3 reads CASSDLAGNEQFF. CDR3 nucleotide sequence: TGTGCCAGCAGTGATCTAGCCGGGAATGAGCAGTTCTTC.

The chain couples TRBV5-1 to TRBJ2-2; D remains unclear. The CDR3 is 12 residues long. Germline V gives CDR1 SGHRS, CDR2 YFSETQ. V lost 5 bases and J 4 bases, leaving 6 bases between the germline ends. As DNA, the CDR3 is TGCGCCAGCAGTCGGACCACCGGGGAGCTGTTTTTT. It yields the protein CASSRTTGELFF.

In its sample, this clone was seen once. This rearrangement joins TRBV6-2 or TRBV6-3 to TRBJ2-2; a possible D gene is TRBD2 (5 bases). Trimming took off 2 bases at V and 5 bases at J, with 15 bases between the two ends. The CDR3 runs to 16 residues. The germline CDR1 and CDR2 sequences are MNHEY and SVGEGT. The CDR3, as DNA: TGTGCCAGCAGTTACCCCCGCGGGCTAGATACCGGGGAGCTGTTTTTT. It codes for CASSYPRGLDTGELFF.

This chain connects TRBV29-1 to TRBJ1-1; 10 nucleotides line up with TRBD1. CDR1 and CDR2 from the germline V gene are SQVTM and ANQGSEA. V gave up 6 bases and J gave up 4 bases; unmatched junction bases: 5. The CDR3 length is 13 residues. The CDR3 DNA follows: TGCAGCGTCCGACAGGGGGCGATCACTGAAGCTTTCTTT. This codes for CSVRQGAITEAFF.

V usage is TRBV7-9 and J usage is TRBJ2-7; 10 nucleotides match TRBD1. CDR3 length: 15 amino acids. J gave up 7 bases and V 1 base, and 7 bases lay outside the gene matches. The germline V gene encodes CDR1 SEHNR and CDR2 FQNEAQ (reference sequence). In nucleotides, the CDR3 is TGTGCCAGCAGCTTAGGACAGGGGGCTTTTGGAGAGCAGTACTTC. This codes for CASSLGQGAFGEQYF.

The V call is TRBV12-3 or TRBV12-4, the J call TRBJ1-4; D is ambiguous. CDR3 length: 12 residues. Between the trimmed V and J ends, which lost 3 bases and 7 bases, there was a span of 6 bases. This CDR3 reads CASSFGSEKLFF. The DNA of the CDR3 is TGTGCCAGCAGTTTTGGGAGTGAAAAACTGTTTTTT.

J is TRBJ2-7 and V is TRBV27, with D perhaps matching TRBD2 (6 bases). The length of the CDR3 is 14 residues. Trimming shortened V by 6 bases and J by 3 bases, and 15 bases separated the two germline ends. CDR1 and CDR2 from the germline V gene are MNHEY and SMNVEV (reference sequence). This CDR3 reads CASSSLGLNYEQYF. As DNA, the CDR3 is TGTGCCAGCAGCTCCCTGGGACTCAACTACGAGCAGTACTTC.

The chain has TRBV2 and TRBJ1-4; TRBD1 might be the D (5 bases). The CDR3 is made up of 14 amino acids. V was clipped by 7 bases and J by 7 bases, with 16 bases between them. Germline loops: CDR1 SNHLY, CDR2 FYNNEI. DNA for the CDR3: TGTGCCAGCACCTGGGACGCCCAGGGTGAAAAACTGTTTTTT. Its translation: CASTWDAQGEKLFF.

The genes are TRBV27 and TRBJ1-2, with D perhaps matching TRBD1 (5 bases). The CDR3 length is 14 residues. Germline V gene sequence: CDR1 MNHEY, CDR2 SMNVEV (reference sequence). V was cut by 8 bases and J by 0 bases, with 13 bases left in between. CDR3 sequence (DNA): TGTGCCAGCGCTCCCCAGGGATCTAACTATGGCTACACCTTC. It specifies CASAPQGSNYGYTF.

The chain is built from TRBV10-3 and TRBJ2-2; TRBD1 matches 8 bases. The CDR3 runs to 16 residues. Germline values: CDR1 ENHRY, CDR2 SYGVKD. V gave up 2 bases and J gave up 2 bases; unmatched junction bases: 4. The CDR3 is CAISEPDRVNTGELFF. The CDR3 coding sequence is TGTGCCATCAGTGAGCCGGACAGGGTAAACACCGGGGAGCTGTTTTTT.

The chain carries TRBV10-3 and TRBJ1-1; tentatively, D is TRBD1 (5 bases). The V and J ends lost 2 bases and 4 bases respectively, with 11 bases between them. This CDR3 comprises 14 residues. CDR1 ENHRY and CDR2 SYGVKD come from the germline V gene. CDR3 coding DNA: TGTGCCATCAGTGAGGCCAGGGAAGTCACTGAAGCTTTCTTT. It codes for CAISEAREVTEAFF.

V gene TRBV2 combines with J gene TRBJ1-6; the D is unclear. Looked up from germline, CDR1 is SNHLY and CDR2 is FYNNEI. The length of the CDR3 is 11 residues. The V gene lost 6 bases and the J gene lost 14 bases, with 11 bases spanning the gap. The CDR3 here is CASRLILTLHF. DNA of the CDR3: TGTGCCAGCAGGCTGATCTTAACCCTCCACTTT.